A selection of T cell receptor beta chains follows, all from one sample in a study of T cell responses to AZD1222 COVID-19 vaccine. The repertoire was sequenced with immunoSEQ multiplex PCR; TCRdb's copy has only in-frame clones and lacks some. Among 100,000 to 150,000 clones listed, about nine tenths were seen once. Source: peripheral blood, taken on day 0 of AZD1222 vaccination. These receptors originate from an adult in good health. The CDR3 runs from the conserved cysteine through the conserved F or W. The D gene is left open where the match is weak. Expanded clones are given a class, and other clones once, few, many or no size at all.

clone size: -
V gene: TRBV6-1
J gene: TRBJ2-5
D gene: -
CDR3 DNA: TGTGCCAGCAGTGAAGTGGGACGGGGGACCCAGTACTTC
CDR3 protein: CASSEVGRGTQYF

clone size: -
V gene: TRBV13
J gene: TRBJ1-3
D gene: -
CDR3 DNA: TGTGCCAGCAGGGTCGATATCTCTGGAAACACCATATATTTT
CDR3 protein: CASRVDISGNTIYF

clone size: -
V gene: TRBV24-1
J gene: TRBJ2-1
D gene: TRBD2
CDR3 DNA: TGTGCCACCAGTGACCTCCCAGGACTAGCGGGGGCGATAAACTACAATGAGCAGTTCTTC
CDR3 protein: CATSDLPGLAGAINYNEQFF

clone size: -
V gene: TRBV28
J gene: TRBJ1-1
D gene: -
CDR3 DNA: TGTGCCAGCGATGCAGGGTGGACTGAAGCTTTCTTT
CDR3 protein: CASDAGWTEAFF

clone size: -
V gene: TRBV6-1
J gene: TRBJ2-2
D gene: -
CDR3 DNA: TGTGCCAGCAGTGAAGAAGTAACAGGGCCGAACACCGGGGAGCTGTTTTTT
CDR3 protein: CASSEEVTGPNTGELFF

clone size: -
V gene: TRBV10-3
J gene: TRBJ1-1
D gene: -
CDR3 DNA: TGTGCCATCACCAAAGGCGCGGCCCTGAACACTGAAGCTTTCTTT
CDR3 protein: CAITKGAALNTEAFF

clone size: once
V gene: TRBV18
J gene: TRBJ1-2
D gene: -
CDR3 DNA: TGTGCCAGCTCACCAGGGGAAGATGGCTACACCTTC
CDR3 protein: CASSPGEDGYTF

clone size: once
V gene: TRBV30
J gene: TRBJ1-2
D gene: -
CDR3 DNA: TGTGCCTGGAGTGTAAATGGGCCCCACACCTTC
CDR3 protein: CAWSVNGPHTF

clone size: few
V gene: TRBV3-1/TRBV3-2
J gene: TRBJ2-7
D gene: TRBD2
CDR3 DNA: TGTGCCAGCAGCCAAGTCGGGGGGGCCACCGGCGAGCAGTACTTC
CDR3 protein: CASSQVGGATGEQYF

clone size: -
V gene: TRBV18
J gene: TRBJ2-7
D gene: TRBD1
CDR3 DNA: TGTGCCAGCTCACCAGACAGGGGTGGCGAGCAGTACTTC
CDR3 protein: CASSPDRGGEQYF

clone size: -
V gene: TRBV6-5
J gene: TRBJ2-3
D gene: TRBD2
CDR3 DNA: TGTGCCAGCAGTTACTCGTCTAGCGGGGGGACAGATACGCAGTATTTT
CDR3 protein: CASSYSSSGGTDTQYF

clone size: -
V gene: TRBV7-2
J gene: TRBJ1-6
D gene: -
CDR3 DNA: TGTGCCAGCAGCACGCAGGGATACATGGATTCACCCCTCCACTTT
CDR3 protein: CASSTQGYMDSPLHF

clone size: -
V gene: TRBV30
J gene: TRBJ2-7
D gene: -
CDR3 DNA: TGTGCCTGGAGTGTAGGACTGGGCGAGCAGTACTTC
CDR3 protein: CAWSVGLGEQYF

clone size: -
V gene: TRBV19
J gene: TRBJ1-5
D gene: -
CDR3 DNA: TGTGCCAGTAGTATAGTACCAGGGGAACAGCCCCAGCATTTT
CDR3 protein: CASSIVPGEQPQHF

clone size: -
V gene: TRBV9
J gene: TRBJ2-3
D gene: TRBD2
CDR3 DNA: TGTGCCAGCGGGAGGGGTGGCGGGGAATCGATCACAGATACGCAGTATTTT
CDR3 protein: CASGRGGGESITDTQYF

clone size: -
V gene: TRBV29-1
J gene: TRBJ2-2
D gene: -
CDR3 DNA: TGCAGCGGCAGACAGTCCGGGGAGCTGTTTTTT
CDR3 protein: CSGRQSGELFF

clone size: -
V gene: TRBV18
J gene: TRBJ1-2
D gene: -
CDR3 DNA: TGTGCCAGCTCACCACGGGCAGGGGAAGGCTACACCTTC
CDR3 protein: CASSPRAGEGYTF

clone size: -
V gene: TRBV7-8
J gene: TRBJ1-1
D gene: -
CDR3 DNA: TGTGCCAGCAGCTTAGGCGGGGCCGGGGAAGCTTTCTTT
CDR3 protein: CASSLGGAGEAFF

clone size: -
V gene: TRBV5-1
J gene: TRBJ2-7
D gene: -
CDR3 DNA: TGCGCCACCACGCCACTGGGGGCGGCAGTATCCTACGAGCAGTACTTC
CDR3 protein: CATTPLGAAVSYEQYF

clone size: -
V gene: TRBV5-6
J gene: TRBJ2-2
D gene: TRBD2
CDR3 DNA: TGTGCCAGCAGCCTGGGACTAGCGGGGGCCTACACCGGGGAGCTGTTTTTT
CDR3 protein: CASSLGLAGAYTGELFF

clone size: -
V gene: TRBV5-1
J gene: TRBJ2-2
D gene: -
CDR3 DNA: TGCGCCAGCAGCTCGACACCGAACACCGGGGAGCTGTTTTTT
CDR3 protein: CASSSTPNTGELFF

clone size: -
V gene: TRBV7-9
J gene: TRBJ1-5
D gene: -
CDR3 DNA: TGTGCCAGCAGCTTAGAGGGGGACCCGGGGCCCCAGCATTTT
CDR3 protein: CASSLEGDPGPQHF

clone size: once
V gene: TRBV28
J gene: TRBJ1-3
D gene: -
CDR3 DNA: TGTGCCAGCAGTTTGGGGAGCTCTGGAAACACCATATATTTT
CDR3 protein: CASSLGSSGNTIYF

clone size: -
V gene: TRBV30
J gene: TRBJ1-1
D gene: -
CDR3 DNA: TGTGCCTGGAGAAGGGGAAACACTGAAGCTTTCTTT
CDR3 protein: CAWRRGNTEAFF

clone size: -
V gene: TRBV30
J gene: TRBJ1-4
D gene: -
CDR3 DNA: TGTGCCTGGACAGGGGCCCCTGGTGAAAAACTGTTTTTT
CDR3 protein: CAWTGAPGEKLFF

clone size: -
V gene: TRBV6-1
J gene: TRBJ2-2
D gene: TRBD2
CDR3 DNA: TGTGCCAGCAGTGAAGCTAGCGGGGGGTACAACACCGGGGAGCTGTTTTTT
CDR3 protein: CASSEASGGYNTGELFF

clone size: -
V gene: TRBV6-5
J gene: TRBJ1-1
D gene: -
CDR3 DNA: TGTGCCAGCAGTTACTCGAGGGCACAATTGGAAGCTTTCTTT
CDR3 protein: CASSYSRAQLEAFF

clone size: -
V gene: TRBV4-3
J gene: TRBJ2-2
D gene: TRBD1
CDR3 DNA: TGCGCCAGCAGCCAACGGGACAGCGTCTCCGGGGAGCTGTTTTTT
CDR3 protein: CASSQRDSVSGELFF

clone size: -
V gene: TRBV27
J gene: TRBJ2-7
D gene: TRBD1
CDR3 DNA: TGTGCCAGCAGTTCTGCCCCCGGGACAGGGGTTCGGGAGCAGTACTTC
CDR3 protein: CASSSAPGTGVREQYF

clone size: -
V gene: TRBV9
J gene: TRBJ1-5
D gene: TRBD1
CDR3 DNA: TGTGCCAGCAGCTCAGACAGGGTACCCAATCAGCCCCAGCATTTT
CDR3 protein: CASSSDRVPNQPQHF

clone size: -
V gene: TRBV5-1
J gene: TRBJ2-3
D gene: TRBD1
CDR3 DNA: TGCGCCAGCAGCTTGGGTTTAATGGACAGGGCAATTAGGGCAGATACGCAGTATTTT
CDR3 protein: CASSLGLMDRAIRADTQYF

clone size: -
V gene: TRBV25-1
J gene: TRBJ1-1
D gene: TRBD1
CDR3 DNA: TGTGCCAGCAGCCTCCGGGACAGGGGACACACTGAAGCTTTCTTT
CDR3 protein: CASSLRDRGHTEAFF

clone size: few
V gene: TRBV9
J gene: TRBJ2-1
D gene: TRBD2
CDR3 DNA: TGTGCCAGCAGCCCGGGGGGCGGGGGGACGTCCTACAATGAGCAGTTCTTC
CDR3 protein: CASSPGGGGTSYNEQFF